A single sample is the source of the 25 T cell receptor beta chains below, sequenced in a study of cytomegalovirus exposure and HLA in healthy donors. The PCR was carried out with 60 Vbeta primers and 13 Jbeta primers. Data came from immunoSEQ multiplex PCR; TCRdb stores just in-frame clones and leaves some out. In the table there are 120,000 to 150,000 clones, around 80% of which are singletons. The specimen was PBMCs. The receptors stem from a man aged 35 to 55 in good health and CMV-seropositive.

The rearrangement joins TRBV4-1 to TRBJ1-1, with D hard to call. This CDR3 has 14 amino acids. From germline, CDR1 is MGHRA and CDR2 YSYEKL. Trimming stripped 3 bases from V and 4 bases from J, with 12 bases between. CDR3 bases: TGCGCCAGCAGCCACCCCGGAGGGTTCACTGAAGCTTTCTTT. It is translated as CASSHPGGFTEAFF.

This chain joins TRBV18 and TRBJ2-1, with D perhaps TRBD2 (5 bases). Deletions cut 2 bases from V and 11 bases from J, with 7 bases between. This CDR3 contains 11 residues. Germline CDR1 reads KGHSH; CDR2 reads LQKENI. CDR3 sequence (DNA): TGTGCCAGCTCACCAGAGGGTAAGCAGTTCTTC. It translates to CASSPEGKQFF.

The chain recombines TRBV19 with TRBJ1-2; D ambiguous. The germline V and J ends were trimmed by 6 bases and 7 bases, with 27 bases remaining between them. The CDR3 covers 17 residues. CDR1 is LNHDA, CDR2 SQIVND, per germline (reference sequence). The CDR3 bases are TGTGCCAGTAGAATTGGGTCAGAGAGTGGTTACCCAGGTGGCTACACCTTC. It translates to CASRIGSESGYPGGYTF.

This clone was recorded a few times. The gene calls are TRBV9 and TRBJ2-3, with a weak D call TRBD2 (5 bases). The CDR3 sequence is 13 residues long. Per germline, CDR1 SGDLS and CDR2 YYNGEE. Trimming took 4 bases from V and 6 from J, leaving 12 bases between them. CDR3 nucleotides: TGTGCCAGCAGCCTCGGGATAATGGATACGCAGTATTTT. Encoded protein: CASSLGIMDTQYF.

The chain joins TRBV7-9 to TRBJ1-1; D remains unclear. This CDR3 has 14 amino acids. Germline CDR1 reads SEHNR; CDR2 reads FQNEAQ (reference sequence). Trimming stripped 4 bases from V and 11 bases from J, with 20 bases between. In DNA, the CDR3 is TGTGCCAGCAGCTCCCTTAGAGCTAGTGTCGGCGCTTTCTTT. Amino acid sequence: CASSSLRASVGAFF.

The V call is TRBV5-1, the J call TRBJ2-7; possibly TRBD2 for D (5 bases). V was clipped by 0 bases and J by 2 bases, with 15 bases between them. The CDR3 runs to 16 residues. From germline, CDR1 is SGHRS and CDR2 YFSETQ. CDR3 nucleotides: TGCGCCAGCAGCTTGGCCCCGGGGAAAGACCCCTACGAGCAGTACTTC. As protein: CASSLAPGKDPYEQYF.

The rearrangement links TRBV29-1 to TRBJ1-2; maybe TRBD1 (5 bases). This CDR3 has 15 residues. Germline V gene data show CDR1 as SQVTM and CDR2 as ANQGSEA. Trimming took 4 bases from V and 3 from J, leaving 18 bases between them. The CDR3 nucleotides are TGCAGCGTTGGATCCACCAGGGTTTCGGACTATGGCTACACCTTC. Residues: CSVGSTRVSDYGYTF.

In this sample, this clone turned up once. The chain employs TRBV9 and TRBJ2-1, with D perhaps matching TRBD2 (6 bases). The CDR3 covers 16 residues. The ends were cut back, 0 bases at V and 9 bases at J, with 19 bases in the middle. Looked up from germline, CDR1 is SGDLS and CDR2 is YYNGEE. The CDR3 loop is CASSVDEGGTSGEQFF. CDR3 nucleotides: TGTGCCAGCAGCGTAGATGAGGGAGGCACCTCGGGTGAGCAGTTCTTC.

This chain links TRBV2 with TRBJ2-7; 8 bases are shared with TRBD1. This CDR3 has 15 amino acids. The germline CDR1 and CDR2 sequences are SNHLY and FYNNEI. V lost 0 bases and J lost 2; bases outside the gene matches: 3. The CDR3 sequence: CASSEAGTGPYEQYF. The CDR3 region has the DNA TGTGCCAGCAGTGAAGCTGGGACAGGCCCCTACGAGCAGTACTTC.

V is TRBV18 and J is TRBJ1-1; possibly TRBD1 for D (6 bases). The CDR3 sequence is 15 residues long. Germline assignment: CDR1 KGHSH and CDR2 LQKENI. Trimming cost V 6 bases and J 3 bases, with 17 bases left between them. The CDR3 region has the DNA TGTGCCAGCTCCCTACAAAGACAGGTCTACACTGAAGCTTTCTTT. This translates into CASSLQRQVYTEAFF.

The rearrangement links TRBV2 to TRBJ2-7; 15 bases map to TRBD2. Germline loops: CDR1 SNHLY, CDR2 FYNNEI. V gave up 4 bases and J gave up 5 bases; unmatched junction bases: 18. The CDR3 is 20 amino acids. The CDR3 here is CASSARGLAGGPSKRHEQYF. CDR3 sequence (DNA): TGTGCCAGCAGTGCCCGAGGACTAGCGGGGGGGCCAAGTAAGCGCCACGAGCAGTACTTC.

The chain joins TRBV5-1 to TRBJ2-1; TRBD2 aligns across 12 bases. This CDR3 is built from 18 residues. After removal of 5 bases from V and 7 bases from J, the junction contained 16 bases not matched to a gene. Germline CDR1 reads SGHRS; CDR2 reads YFSETQ. The CDR3 coding sequence is TGCGCCAGCAGTCGGACAGGGCCTAGCGGGGGGGCCCGAAATGAGCAGTTCTTC. It encodes CASSRTGPSGGARNEQFF.

The chain is built from TRBV7-6 and TRBJ1-3; 7 bases map to TRBD1. J was trimmed by 1 base and V by 3 bases; bases with no gene match: 0. Germline CDR1 is SGHVS and CDR2 is FNYEAQ. The CDR3 has 14 residues. CDR3 bases: TGTGCCAGCAGCTTGACAGGGTCTGGAAACACCATATATTTT. It codes for CASSLTGSGNTIYF.

The J gene is TRBJ2-5, the V gene TRBV27, with a tentative D call TRBD1 (5 bases). Germline CDR1 MNHEY, CDR2 SMNVEV (reference sequence). Trimming cost V 8 bases and J 5 bases, with 21 bases left between them. This CDR3 is 15 amino acids long. CDR3 amino acids: CASRDGTAGWETQYF. The CDR3, as DNA: TGTGCCAGCCGAGACGGAACGGCAGGGTGGGAGACCCAGTACTTC.

The chain couples TRBV5-4 to TRBJ2-1; D remains ambiguous. Trimming cost V 0 bases and J 1 base, with 8 bases left between them. The CDR3 runs 15 residues. Germline CDR1 SGHNT, CDR2 YYREEE (reference sequence). For the CDR3, the DNA is TGTGCCAGCAGCTTGGGAGGCGCGTCCTACAATGAGCAGTTCTTC. Translating it yields CASSLGGASYNEQFF.

The V and J genes are TRBV25-1 and TRBJ2-7; a weak D match, TRBD2 (6 bases). Germline-derived CDR1 and CDR2 are MGHDK and SYGVNS. Trimming pared 0 bases from V and 5 bases from J, leaving 11 bases between. The CDR3 is made up of 14 amino acids. The CDR3 region is CASSEYNTGDEQYF. CDR3 nucleotide sequence: TGTGCCAGCAGTGAATACAACACGGGGGACGAGCAGTACTTC.

J is TRBJ2-7 and V is TRBV4-1; TRBD1 is a possible D gene (7 bases). The CDR3 covers 14 residues. Between the trimmed V and J ends, which lost 1 base and 4 bases, there was a span of 11 bases. Germline V gene data show CDR1 as MGHRA and CDR2 as YSYEKL. CDR3 sequence reads: CASSQGRGAYEQYF. The CDR3 DNA reads as TGCGCCAGCAGCCAAGGCAGGGGGGCTTACGAGCAGTACTTC.

The chain links TRBV20-1 to TRBJ2-3; D is ambiguous. V was shortened by 3 bases and J by 2 bases, with 3 bases between the two germline ends. The length of the CDR3 is 11 residues. Germline V lookup: CDR1 DFQATT, CDR2 SNEGSKA (reference sequence). The CDR3 loop reads CSARYTDTQYF. As DNA, the CDR3 is TGCAGTGCTAGGTACACAGATACGCAGTATTTT.

This chain joins TRBV2 and TRBJ2-5, with a possible D match to TRBD1 (6 bases). The germline V and J ends were trimmed by 7 bases and 5 bases, with 23 bases remaining between them. Germline CDR1 SNHLY, CDR2 FYNNEI. The CDR3 runs to 16 residues. CDR3 residues: CASTPSGAGRGETQYF. In nucleotides, the CDR3 is TGTGCCAGCACCCCATCAGGGGCAGGGAGAGGTGAGACCCAGTACTTC.

The J gene is TRBJ2-7, the V gene TRBV29-1; perhaps TRBD1 as D (7 bases). CDR1 is SQVTM, CDR2 ANQGSEA, per germline. This CDR3 contains 14 residues. The V end lost 4 bases, the J end lost 4 bases, and 17 bases lay between the germline ends. The CDR3: CSVADRRAPYEQYF. The CDR3 DNA reads TGCAGCGTTGCGGACAGGAGGGCTCCGTACGAGCAGTACTTC.

This rearrangement joins TRBV14 to TRBJ2-7; 7 bases map to TRBD1. CDR1 and CDR2 from the germline V gene are SGHDN and FVKESK. The V segment lost 0 bases and the J segment 3 bases; nucleotides outside the gene matches: 5. The CDR3 consists of 15 residues. CDR3: CASSQDHDRVYEQYF. DNA of the CDR3: TGTGCCAGCAGCCAAGATCACGACAGGGTCTACGAGCAGTACTTC.

The gene calls are TRBV6-1 and TRBJ2-4; no clear D. The germline V gene encodes CDR1 MNHNS and CDR2 SASEGT. The ends were cut back, 2 bases at V and 12 bases at J, with 8 bases in the middle. The CDR3 consists of 11 residues. The CDR3 sequence is CASSELGYQYF. Written as DNA, the CDR3 is TGTGCCAGCAGTGAATTGGGCTATCAGTACTTC.

Comment on this clone: Distinct nucleotide sequences in the sample also encode this CDR3. The chain is built from TRBV7-9 and TRBJ1-1; TRBD1 matches 10 bases. The V and J ends lost 3 bases and 4 bases, in that order; junction bases with no gene match: 2. Germline V gene sequence: CDR1 SEHNR, CDR2 FQNEAQ (reference sequence). This CDR3 region has 14 residues. Here the CDR3 reads CASSLGQGITEAFF. The DNA of the CDR3 is TGTGCCAGCAGCTTGGGACAGGGGATCACTGAAGCTTTCTTT. The complete variable domain, with remaining parts taken from reference TRBV7-9 and TRBJ1-1, reads DTGVSQNPRHKITKRGQNVTFRCDPISEHNRLYWYRQTLGQGPEFLTYFQNEAQLEKSRLLSDRFSAERPKGSFSTLEIQRTEQGDSAMYLCASSLGQGITEAFFGQGTRLTVV.

The rearrangement uses TRBV10-3 and TRBJ1-1, with no clear D. Trimming cost V 7 bases and J 0 bases, with 9 bases left between them. Germline V gene lookup returns CDR1 ENHRY and CDR2 SYGVKD. The CDR3 extends over 13 amino acids. The DNA of the CDR3 is TGTGCCATCAATTACAGAATGAACACTGAAGCTTTCTTT. Its protein product is CAINYRMNTEAFF.

This clone appeared once. The chain has TRBV10-3 and TRBJ2-5; a weak D match, TRBD1 (6 bases). Trimming shortened V by 6 bases and J by 0 bases, and 11 bases separated the two germline ends. The CDR3 covers 14 residues. The germline gives CDR1 ENHRY, CDR2 SYGVKD. The DNA for the CDR3 is TGTGCCATCAGGGGAGACAGGAACCAAGAGACCCAGTACTTC. Protein sequence: CAIRGDRNQETQYF.